One sample yielded the 23 T cell receptor beta chains listed below, sequenced in a study of T cells in Graves' hyperthyroidism and ophthalmopathy. From RNA transcripts, TCR beta CDR3 regions were amplified. The HTBI primer set was used in a first-round RT-PCR of the TCR CDR3. Using its own MiXCR run on the multiplex PCR reads, TCRdb lists one record per CDR3 protein. The repertoire holds about 520,000 distinct CDR3 sequences, with approximately 24% as singletons. Sequenced: blood. The receptors were sampled from a woman in her 30s with Graves' ophthalmopathy.

This clonotype was counted at least ten times. V is TRBV7-9 and J is TRBJ1-5; 7 bases line up with TRBD1. J was trimmed by 7 bases and V by 5 bases; bases with no gene match: 11. Germline V lookup: CDR1 SEHNR, CDR2 FQNEAQ (reference sequence). The CDR3 consists of 15 residues. CDR3: CASSNGTVYSQPQHF. The CDR3 bases are TGTGCCAGCAGCAACGGGACAGTGTACAGCCAGCCCCAGCATTTT.

This clonotype has ten or more counts. V and J are TRBV30 and TRBJ2-7; no reliable D call. Germline CDR1 GTSNPN, CDR2 SVGIG (reference sequence). V lost 3 bases and J lost 2, with 11 bases in between. The CDR3 is made up of 13 amino acids. The CDR3 reads CAWSARSPYEQYF. In nucleotides, the CDR3 is TGTGCCTGGAGCGCCAGAAGTCCCTACGAGCAGTACTTC.

This clonotype has at least ten counts. J is TRBJ1-2 and V is TRBV29-1, with a possible D match to TRBD1 (6 bases). The germline V gene encodes CDR1 SQVTM and CDR2 ANQGSEA. V lost 0 bases, J lost 3 bases, and 8 bases lay in between. The CDR3 totals 13 residues. The CDR3 region is CSVEDQGYYGYTF. CDR3 DNA: TGCAGCGTTGAAGATCAGGGGTACTATGGCTACACCTTC.

The V gene is TRBV28, the J gene TRBJ2-5; TRBD2 is a possible D gene (5 bases). CDR3 length: 12 amino acids. Trimming stripped 8 bases from V and 1 base from J, with 8 bases between. From germline, CDR1 is MDHEN and CDR2 SYDVKM. Here the CDR3 DNA reads TGTGCCAGCGGGGAGAGCCAAGAGACCCAGTACTTC. It specifies CASGESQETQYF. Variable domain in full (rest from reference TRBV28 and TRBJ2-5): DVKVTQSSRYLVKRTGEKVFLECVQDMDHENMFWYRQDPGLGLRLIYFSYDVKMKEKGDIPEGYSVSREKKERFSLILESASTNQTSMYLCASGESQETQYFGPGTRLLVL.

The V and J genes are TRBV6-1 and TRBJ2-2; 7 bases agree with TRBD1. CDR3 length: 15 amino acids. V was clipped by 6 bases and J by 4 bases; unmatched bases: 8. Germline CDR1 is MNHNS and CDR2 is SASEGT. The CDR3: CASRPGTEPTGELFF. Written as DNA, the CDR3 is TGTGCCAGCAGGCCCGGGACAGAACCCACCGGGGAGCTGTTTTTT.

The chain couples TRBV29-1 to TRBJ1-1, with D perhaps matching TRBD1 (5 bases). Germline-derived CDR1 and CDR2 are SQVTM and ANQGSEA. The V and J ends lost 0 bases and 4 bases respectively, with 15 bases between them. The CDR3 has 15 amino acids. CDR3 protein: CSVEDPGLHSTEAFF. The CDR3 DNA reads as TGCAGCGTTGAAGATCCGGGGCTTCACTCCACTGAAGCTTTCTTT. The whole variable domain, remainder taken from reference TRBV29-1 and TRBJ1-1, is SAVISQKPSRDICQRGTSLTIQCQVDSQVTMMFWYRQQPGQSLTLIATANQGSEATYESGFVIDKFPISRPNLTFSTLTVSNMSPEDSSIYLCSVEDPGLHSTEAFFGQGTRLTVV.

This clonotype was detected many times. The chain combines TRBV28 with TRBJ1-1; D is ambiguous. The V end lost 2 bases, the J end lost 9 bases, and 13 bases lay between the germline ends. The CDR3 length is 13 residues. CDR1 MDHEN and CDR2 SYDVKM come from the germline V gene. The CDR3 nucleotides are TGTGCCAGCAGTTTAGATATTCAGTTACAAGCTTTCTTT. Residues: CASSLDIQLQAFF.

This clonotype was observed many times. The chain combines TRBV7-3 with TRBJ1-5; 11 bases map to TRBD1. This CDR3 spans 18 amino acids. Per the germline V gene, CDR1 is SGHTA and CDR2 is FQGTGA. V shed 0 bases and J 2 bases; nucleotides not matched to a gene: 6. The CDR3 loop is CASSLTMDRGLCNQPQHF. CDR3 sequence (DNA): TGTGCCAGCAGCTTAACGATGGACAGGGGGCTTTGCAATCAGCCCCAGCATTTT.

This clonotype has more than one count but fewer than ten. A much larger clonotype is one base distant, so this may be a read error. As DNA, the CDR3 is TGCGCCAGCAGCCAAGAGAGGGAGGGGTACTCCTACGAGCAGTACGTC. Translation gives CASSQEREGYSYEQYV. This sequence joins TRBV4-3 and TRBJ2-7; 7 positions agree with TRBD2. Germline V gene lookup returns CDR1 LGHNA and CDR2 YSLEER. This CDR3 has 16 amino acids. V shed 0 bases, J shed 0 bases, and the junction held 5 bases outside the gene matches.

Many counts were recorded for this clonotype. The CDR3 is CSARDRASGNTIYF. The CDR3 DNA follows: TGCAGTGCTAGGGACAGGGCCTCTGGAAACACCATATATTTT. This chain links TRBV20-1 with TRBJ1-3; 8 nucleotides align to TRBD1. Germline loops: CDR1 DFQATT, CDR2 SNEGSKA (reference sequence). The CDR3 sequence is 14 residues long. V trimming: 3 bases; J trimming: 0 bases; junction bases outside the gene matches: 1.

A few counts support this clonotype. The V and J genes are TRBV20-1 and TRBJ1-1; possible D gene TRBD1, 5 bases. This CDR3 has 12 residues. The V gene lost 6 bases and the J gene lost 3 bases, with 11 bases spanning the gap. Germline CDR1 and CDR2: DFQATT and SNEGSKA (reference sequence). CDR3 in DNA: TGCAGTGCCAGGGCGGGCGACACTGAAGCTTTCTTT. Translating it yields CSARAGDTEAFF.

This clonotype was counted many times. V gene TRBV18 combines with J gene TRBJ2-5, with 7 bases lining up with TRBD1. Trimming at V came to 5 bases and at J to 4 bases, leaving 4 bases not matched to a gene. Germline CDR1 reads KGHSH; CDR2 reads LQKENI. There are 13 residues in the CDR3. CDR3 in amino acids: CASSDQGVETQYF. In DNA, the CDR3 is TGTGCCAGCTCAGACCAGGGGGTAGAGACCCAGTACTTC.

This clonotype has at least ten counts. The chain combines TRBV2 with TRBJ2-3; no definite D call. The ends were cut back, 2 bases at V and 6 bases at J, with 15 bases in the middle. In germline, CDR1 is SNHLY, CDR2 FYNNEI. The CDR3 consists of 15 residues. CDR3 sequence (DNA): TGTGCCAGCAGTGAAAAGGGTTGGGATGTCGATACGCAGTATTTT. It yields the protein CASSEKGWDVDTQYF.

The sample holds many counts of this clonotype. The chain couples TRBV5-1 to TRBJ1-1, with TRBD1 matching 7 bases. Trimming took 4 bases from V and 1 from J; bases not matched to a gene: 7. The germline gives CDR1 SGHRS, CDR2 YFSETQ. This CDR3 is built from 15 residues. For the CDR3, the DNA is TGCGCCAGCAGCGTACAGGGGCAGTCGAACACTGAAGCTTTCTTT. It codes for CASSVQGQSNTEAFF.

Ten or more counts support this clonotype. The V and J genes are TRBV29-1 and TRBJ1-1; TRBD1 matches 11 bases. J was trimmed by 0 bases and V by 5 bases; bases with no gene match: 5. The CDR3 runs 15 residues. Looked up from germline, CDR1 is SQVTM and CDR2 is ANQGSEA. This chain's CDR3 is CSVRTGGIMNTEAFF. DNA of the CDR3: TGCAGCGTTAGGACAGGGGGCATCATGAACACTGAAGCTTTCTTT.

This clonotype came up many times. The rearrangement uses TRBV20-1 and TRBJ2-5, with a tentative D call TRBD2 (6 bases). From germline, CDR1 is DFQATT and CDR2 SNEGSKA (reference sequence). The CDR3 contains 14 residues. V gave up 3 bases and J gave up 7 bases, with 18 bases separating them. The CDR3 is CSARGPGTEGTQYF. As DNA, the CDR3 is TGCAGTGCTAGGGGCCCCGGGACGGAGGGGACCCAGTACTTC.

As concerns this clonotype: Compared with germline, one end of the junction differs, possibly owing to a read error. This chain uses TRBV12-3 or TRBV12-4 with TRBJ2-4; no clear D gene. The CDR3 is 14 residues long. The CDR3 sequence: CASSIPRAKNIKYF. The CDR3 nucleotides are TGTGCCAGCAGTATACCCCGAGCCAAAAACATTAAGTACTTC.

The chain couples TRBV19 to TRBJ2-4, with TRBD1 as a possible D gene (5 bases). V lost 7 bases, J lost 5 bases, and 9 bases lay in between. The CDR3 spans 12 residues. Germline V gives CDR1 LNHDA, CDR2 SQIVND (reference sequence). The chain's CDR3 is CASTGLQNIQYF. The CDR3 DNA follows: TGTGCCAGTACAGGGCTTCAAAACATTCAGTACTTC.

This clonotype has a handful of counts. The CDR3 protein is CASSPEQGQPQHF. Written as DNA, the CDR3 is TGTGCCAGCAGCCCAGAACAGGGACAGCCCCAGCATTTT. The V gene is TRBV4-2, the J gene TRBJ1-5; D is perhaps TRBD1 (6 bases). Trimming left V 4 bases short and J 7 bases short, with 11 bases between. The germline V gene encodes CDR1 LGHNA and CDR2 YNFKEQ. This CDR3 is 13 amino acids long.

This clonotype appeared many times. This chain joins TRBV12-3 or TRBV12-4 and TRBJ1-6, with D uncertain. CDR3 length equals 13 residues. V shed 1 base and J shed 9 bases, with 7 bases lying between them. The CDR3 nucleotides read TGTGCCAGCAGTTTAGAGGGATCTTCACCCCTCCACTTT. Translated: CASSLEGSSPLHF.

Many counts were recorded for this clonotype. This chain joins TRBV7-2 and TRBJ1-1; TRBD1 is a possible D gene (6 bases). The germline V gene encodes CDR1 SGHTA and CDR2 FQGNSA. This CDR3 has 12 residues. Trimming shortened V by 1 base and J by 11 bases, and 11 bases separated the two germline ends. CDR3 region: CASSLGGGSAFF. CDR3 nucleotides: TGTGCCAGCAGCTTAGGAGGGGGATCGGCTTTCTTT. The entire variable domain, with the rest obtained from reference TRBV7-2 and TRBJ1-1, is as follows: GAGVSQSPSNKVTEKGKDVELRCDPISGHTALYWYRQSLGQGLEFLIYFQGNSAPDKSGLPSDRFSAERTGGSVSTLTIQRTQQEDSAVYLCASSLGGGSAFFGQGTRLTVV.

The CDR3 region has the DNA TGTGCCAGCAGCCGTCAACGACTAGCCCCACAGACCTCCTACGAGCAGTACTTC. It yields the protein CASSRQRLAPQTSYEQYF. This chain uses TRBV28 with TRBJ2-7; 7 positions agree with TRBD2. CDR3 length equals 18 residues. Germline V gene lookup returns CDR1 MDHEN and CDR2 SYDVKM. V dropped 6 bases and J dropped 0; count of bases not matched to a gene: 17. The variable domain in full, completed from reference TRBV28 and TRBJ2-7, reads DVKVTQSSRYLVKRTGEKVFLECVQDMDHENMFWYRQDPGLGLRLIYFSYDVKMKEKGDIPEGYSVSREKKERFSLILESASTNQTSMYLCASSRQRLAPQTSYEQYFGPGTRLTVT.

Concerning this clonotype itself: Since a much larger clone is just one base distant, this may be a read error. Since no conserved phenylalanine or tryptophan closes the CDR3, a read error is the likely cause. The chain links TRBV12-3 or TRBV12-4 to TRBJ2-7; D is ambiguous. The CDR3 extends over 12 amino acids. V dropped 6 bases and J dropped 4 bases, with 10 bases sitting between them. CDR3 loop: CASSQRPYEQYL. CDR3 nucleotides: TGTGCCAGCAGCCAACGTCCTTACGAGCAGTACCTC.